This entry is about one T cell receptor (beta chain). The data were taken from a study of shared clonotypes between healthy human individuals. Assay: immunoSEQ multiplex PCR; the TCRdb copy retains only in-frame clones and omits some. The data contain fewer than 600,000 clones, roughly three quarters of them singletons. V shed 0 bases and J 8 bases; nucleotides not matched to a gene: 3. Germline V gives CDR1 MNHEY, CDR2 SVGAGI. CDR3 length: 14 residues. The TCR was taken from a woman aged 40 to 55 in good health. Some clones in this sample may be carry-over from other donors' samples. This chain joins TRBV6-5 and TRBJ2-2; 7 bases agree with TRBD1. Sequenced sample: PBMCs. CDR3 protein: CASSYSTGPGELFF. For the CDR3, the DNA is TGTGCCAGCAGTTACTCGACAGGGCCTGGGGAGCTGTTTTTT.